This record concerns one T cell receptor beta chain sequence. Its antigen is currently unknown. This sample stems from a study of cytomegalovirus exposure and HLA in healthy donors. Study-wide findings and caveats: When presence/absence was analysed, sequencing depth was taken to be roughly uniform across donors. No immune exposure information besides CMV serostatus was available.

With 60 Vbeta and 13 Jbeta primers, the PCR was carried out. Sequencing was performed with immunoSEQ multiplex PCR; in TCRdb, only in-frame clones are kept and a portion is missing. The sample includes roughly 50,000 clones, about four fifths of them seen just once. CDR3 size: 16 residues. V lost 2 bases and J 6 bases, leaving 19 bases between the germline ends. Germline CDR1 is SGDLS and CDR2 is YYNGEE. The receptor was isolated from a man between 25 and 39 years old in good health and CMV-seropositive. The V gene is TRBV9, the J gene TRBJ2-3, with a possible D match to TRBD2 (6 bases). Material: PBMCs. The CDR3 DNA sequence: TGTGCCAGCAGCGTCCGTCCGGGACTCACCCTTGATACGCAGTATTTT. Translated, it gives CASSVRPGLTLDTQYF.